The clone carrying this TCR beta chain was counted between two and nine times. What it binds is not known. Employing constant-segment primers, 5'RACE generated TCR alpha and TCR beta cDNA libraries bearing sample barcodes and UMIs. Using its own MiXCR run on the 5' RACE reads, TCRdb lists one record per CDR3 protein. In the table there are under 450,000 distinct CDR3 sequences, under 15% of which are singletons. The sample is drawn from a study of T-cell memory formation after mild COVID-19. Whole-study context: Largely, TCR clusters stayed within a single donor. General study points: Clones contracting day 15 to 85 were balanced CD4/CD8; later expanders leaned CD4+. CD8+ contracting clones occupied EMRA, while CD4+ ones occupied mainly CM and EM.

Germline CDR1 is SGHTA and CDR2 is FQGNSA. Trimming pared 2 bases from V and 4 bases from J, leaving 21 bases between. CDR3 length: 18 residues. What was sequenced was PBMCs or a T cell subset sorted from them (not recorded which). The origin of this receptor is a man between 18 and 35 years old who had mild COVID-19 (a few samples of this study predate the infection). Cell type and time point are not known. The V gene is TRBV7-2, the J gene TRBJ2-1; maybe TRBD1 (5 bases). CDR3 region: CASSLSLTAVGGYNEQFF. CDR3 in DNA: TGTGCCAGCAGCTTATCGTTGACAGCTGTTGGTGGGTACAATGAGCAGTTCTTC.